The 18 T cell receptor beta chains reported below all come from one sample, sequenced in a study of T cell responses to AZD1222 COVID-19 vaccine. Some clones are missing from TCRdb's copy, which holds only in-frame ones; the method was immunoSEQ multiplex PCR. The repertoire has roughly 120,000 clones, approximately 94% of them found once; the top ten carry 5%. This sample comprised peripheral blood, obtained 28 days after the second AZD1222 dose. These receptors all stem from an adult who received the AZD1222 COVID-19 vaccine.

The J gene is TRBJ1-1, the V gene TRBV6-1; TRBD1 might be the D (5 bases). The CDR3 length is 15 residues. V dropped 2 bases and J dropped 4 bases, with 14 bases sitting between them. CDR1 and CDR2 (germline): MNHNS, SASEGT. CDR3 DNA sequence: TGTGCCAGCAGTGAATATTGGGGGACGGGCACTGAAGCTTTCTTT. Residues: CASSEYWGTGTEAFF.

This sequence joins TRBV4-2 and TRBJ1-1; D is unclear. The CDR3 consists of 14 residues. Germline loops: CDR1 LGHNA, CDR2 YNFKEQ. V lost 1 base and J lost 3, with 9 bases in between. CDR3 loop: CASSQGDRDTEAFF. Written as DNA, the CDR3 is TGTGCCAGCAGCCAAGGTGACCGAGACACTGAAGCTTTCTTT.

The genes are TRBV27 and TRBJ2-6; D possibly corresponds to TRBD1 (5 bases). V lost 4 bases and J lost 0, with 10 bases in between. CDR3 size: 16 residues. From germline, CDR1 is MNHEY and CDR2 SMNVEV (reference sequence). The CDR3 protein is CASSSRQISGANVLTF. The DNA for the CDR3 is TGTGCCAGCAGTTCCCGACAGATCTCTGGGGCCAACGTCCTGACTTTC.

The chain has TRBV7-9 and TRBJ2-7, with 8 bases identical to TRBD1. In germline, CDR1 is SEHNR, CDR2 FQNEAQ (reference sequence). The V gene end was trimmed by 5 bases and the J gene end by 7 bases; junction bases not matched to a gene: 16. The CDR3 covers 16 residues. CDR3 loop: CASSPWLGQEGWEQYF. The CDR3 DNA reads TGTGCCAGCAGCCCGTGGCTGGGACAGGAGGGGTGGGAGCAGTACTTC.

V usage is TRBV2 and J usage is TRBJ2-7; 9 bases align to TRBD1. Trimming at V came to 6 bases and at J to 7 bases, leaving 7 bases not matched to a gene. The length of the CDR3 is 13 residues. In germline, CDR1 is SNHLY, CDR2 FYNNEI. The CDR3 loop is CASRGTGSVEQYF. The CDR3 coding sequence is TGTGCCAGCAGAGGGACAGGGAGCGTAGAGCAGTACTTC.

This sequence joins TRBV27 and TRBJ2-1; 9 positions match TRBD2. This CDR3 comprises 15 residues. Germline CDR1 MNHEY, CDR2 SMNVEV (reference sequence). V lost 7 bases to trimming and J lost 7 bases; unmatched junction nucleotides: 11. The CDR3 loop reads CASTPGRGGANEQFF. Written as DNA, the CDR3 is TGTGCCAGCACCCCCGGGCGCGGGGGGGCGAATGAGCAGTTCTTC.

Points on this clone: The germline gene is not matched at one end of the junction; a read error may be the cause. The V call is TRBV7-2, the J call TRBJ1-2, with TRBD1 matching over 9 bases. Germline CDR1 SGHTA, CDR2 FQGNSA. The CDR3 is made up of 12 amino acids. In DNA, the CDR3 is TGTGCCAGCAGCCGCTCCGGGACAGGGCAGGTATTC. Translation gives CASSRSGTGQVF.

This clone was detected once. The gene calls are TRBV4-1 and TRBJ2-1; TRBD2 matches 11 bases. The CDR3 contains 16 residues. V was pared by 0 bases and J by 7 bases, with 5 bases of the junction left unmatched. CDR1 MGHRA and CDR2 YSYEKL come from the germline V gene. For the CDR3, the DNA is TGCGCCAGCAGCCAAGAGGTAGCGGGGGGGCCTAATGAGCAGTTCTTC. Protein sequence: CASSQEVAGGPNEQFF.

This chain connects TRBV2 to TRBJ2-1; the match to TRBD1 covers 9 bases. V dropped 4 bases and J dropped 3; count of bases not matched to a gene: 10. CDR1 is SNHLY and CDR2 is FYNNEI in the germline V gene. CDR3 length equals 17 residues. The CDR3 bases are TGTGCCAGCAGTGGGGTTGTGGGGACAGGGAACTACAATGAGCAGTTCTTC. It codes for CASSGVVGTGNYNEQFF. The full variable domain, its missing parts supplied by reference TRBV2 and TRBJ2-1, is EPEVTQTPSHQVTQMGQEVILRCVPISNHLYFYWYRQILGQKVEFLVSFYNNEISEKSEIFDDQFSVERPDGSNFTLKIRSTKLEDSAMYFCASSGVVGTGNYNEQFFGPGTRLTVL.

J is TRBJ1-1 and V is TRBV30, with a weak D call TRBD1 (5 bases). Trimming removed 7 bases from V and 1 base from J, with 16 bases in between. Germline V CDR1 and CDR2: GTSNPN, SVGIG (reference sequence). The CDR3 is 14 residues long. The CDR3 bases are TGTGCCTTACGACATCCCGGACAGAACACTGAAGCTTTCTTT. Residues: CALRHPGQNTEAFF.

The CDR3 bases are TGTGCCAGCAGCTTAAATGTCTATGGCTACACCTTC. Translated: CASSLNVYGYTF. This sequence joins TRBV7-2 and TRBJ1-2; D is unclear. V was cut by 2 bases and J by 4 bases, with 5 bases left in between. This CDR3 has 12 amino acids. CDR1 is SGHTA, CDR2 FQGNSA, per germline.

The CDR3 spells CASSRDRGYNEQFF. In DNA, the CDR3 is TGTGCCAGCAGTCGGGACAGGGGCTACAATGAGCAGTTCTTC. This sequence joins TRBV7-3 and TRBJ2-1; TRBD1 agrees at 10 bases. V lost 6 bases to trimming and J lost 3 bases; unmatched junction nucleotides: 2. Germline CDR1 and CDR2: SGHTA and FQGTGA. The CDR3 has 14 residues.

The chain carries TRBV3-1 (or the pseudogene TRBV3-2) and TRBJ2-7; D gene ambiguous. V was clipped by 4 bases and J by 6 bases, with 16 bases between them. The CDR3 loop spans 14 amino acids. Germline CDR1 and CDR2: LGHDT and YNNKEL (reference sequence). Here the CDR3 DNA reads TGTGCCAGCAGCCCTCGGACCGACCCGGGCGAGCAGTACTTC. Amino acid sequence: CASSPRTDPGEQYF.

The chain combines TRBV20-1 with TRBJ2-5; D call uncertain. Germline V gene data show CDR1 as DFQATT and CDR2 as SNEGSKA (reference sequence). The CDR3 contains 11 residues. Trimming cost V 2 bases and J 5 bases, with 6 bases left between them. CDR3 DNA: TGCAGTGCTAGACTGCAGGAGACCCAGTACTTC. Translation gives CSARLQETQYF.

The rearrangement joins TRBV10-3 to TRBJ1-1; D not certain. V was clipped by 5 bases and J by 0 bases, with 7 bases between them. This CDR3 region has 13 residues. Germline values: CDR1 ENHRY, CDR2 SYGVKD. The CDR3 DNA is TGTGCCATCAGTTCCTCGTTGAACACTGAAGCTTTCTTT. Translating it yields CAISSSLNTEAFF.

V and J are TRBV3-1 (or the pseudogene TRBV3-2) and TRBJ2-2; a possible D gene is TRBD1 (6 bases). Between the trimmed V and J ends, which lost 0 bases and 4 bases, there was a span of 9 bases. Germline V lookup: CDR1 LGHDT, CDR2 YNNKEL (reference sequence). The CDR3 is made up of 15 amino acids. CDR3 coding DNA: TGTGCCAGCAGCCAAGATCAAGGGGGCACCGGGGAGCTGTTTTTT. Amino acids: CASSQDQGGTGELFF.

The gene calls are TRBV6-5 and TRBJ1-3, with TRBD1 matching over 10 bases. The CDR3 consists of 15 residues. The V segment lost 4 bases and the J segment 3 bases; nucleotides outside the gene matches: 3. The germline CDR1 and CDR2 sequences are MNHEY and SVGAGI. Here the CDR3 DNA reads TGTGCCAGCAGTTCCGGACAGGGGGTTGGAAACACCATATATTTT. Amino acid sequence: CASSSGQGVGNTIYF.

The CDR3 sequence is CASSQVGRDNTEAFF. Here the CDR3 DNA reads TGCGCCAGCAGCCAAGTCGGTCGGGATAACACTGAAGCTTTCTTT. The chain is built from TRBV4-1 and TRBJ1-1; D is ambiguous. The V end lost 1 base, the J end lost 2 bases, and 11 bases lay between the germline ends. The CDR3 is 15 residues long. Germline values: CDR1 MGHRA, CDR2 YSYEKL.